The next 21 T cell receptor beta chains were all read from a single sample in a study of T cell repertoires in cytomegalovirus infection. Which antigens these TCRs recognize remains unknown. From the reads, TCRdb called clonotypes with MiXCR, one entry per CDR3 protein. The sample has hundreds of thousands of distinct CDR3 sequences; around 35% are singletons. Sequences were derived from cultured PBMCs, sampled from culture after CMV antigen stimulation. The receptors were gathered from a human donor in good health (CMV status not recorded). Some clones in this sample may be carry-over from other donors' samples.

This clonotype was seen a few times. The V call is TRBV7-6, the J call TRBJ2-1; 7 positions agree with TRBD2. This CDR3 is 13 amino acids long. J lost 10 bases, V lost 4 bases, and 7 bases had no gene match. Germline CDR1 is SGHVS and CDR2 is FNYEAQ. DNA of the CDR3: TGTGCCAGCAGCTACACTAGCGCCCAAGAGCAGTTCTTC. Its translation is CASSYTSAQEQFF.

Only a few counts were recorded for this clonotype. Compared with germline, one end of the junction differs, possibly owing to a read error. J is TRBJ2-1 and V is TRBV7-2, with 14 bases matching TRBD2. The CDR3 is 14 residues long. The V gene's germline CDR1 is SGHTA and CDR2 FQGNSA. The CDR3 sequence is CASSPGTSGGLRVF. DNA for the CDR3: TGTGCCAGCAGCCCAGGGACTAGCGGGGGTCTCAGGGTCTTC.

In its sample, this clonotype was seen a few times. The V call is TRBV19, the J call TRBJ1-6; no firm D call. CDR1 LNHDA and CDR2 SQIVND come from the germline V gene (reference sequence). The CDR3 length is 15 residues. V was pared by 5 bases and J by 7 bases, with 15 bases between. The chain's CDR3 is CASSPRGDVNSPLHF. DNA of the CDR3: TGTGCCAGTAGTCCCCGGGGAGATGTGAATTCACCCCTCCACTTT.

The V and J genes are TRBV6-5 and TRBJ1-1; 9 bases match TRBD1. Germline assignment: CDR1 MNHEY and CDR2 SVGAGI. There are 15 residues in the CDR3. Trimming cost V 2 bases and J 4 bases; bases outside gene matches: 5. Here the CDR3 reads CASSYTGGSVTEAFF. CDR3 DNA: TGTGCCAGCAGTTACACAGGGGGCTCGGTCACTGAAGCTTTCTTT.

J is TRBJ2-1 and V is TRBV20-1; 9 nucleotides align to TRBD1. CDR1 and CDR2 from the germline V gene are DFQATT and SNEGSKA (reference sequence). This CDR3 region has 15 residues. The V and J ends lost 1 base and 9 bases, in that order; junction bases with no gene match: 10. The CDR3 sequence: CSARVPGTGPSEQFF. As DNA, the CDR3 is TGCAGTGCTAGAGTGCCGGGGACAGGGCCAAGTGAGCAGTTCTTC.

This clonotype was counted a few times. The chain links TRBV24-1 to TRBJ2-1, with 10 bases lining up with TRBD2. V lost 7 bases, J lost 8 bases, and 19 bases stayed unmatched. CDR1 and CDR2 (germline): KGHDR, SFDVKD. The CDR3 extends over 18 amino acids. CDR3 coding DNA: TGTGCCACCAGGACCACCCTTTGGACTAGCGGAAACCCCTATGAGCAGTTCTTC. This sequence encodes CATRTTLWTSGNPYEQFF.

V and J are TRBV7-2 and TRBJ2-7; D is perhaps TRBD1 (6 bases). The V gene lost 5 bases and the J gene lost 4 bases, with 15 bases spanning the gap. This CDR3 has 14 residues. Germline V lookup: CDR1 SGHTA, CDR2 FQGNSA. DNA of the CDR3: TGTGCCAGCAGCCACCGGGACAAATTATACGAGCAGTACTTC. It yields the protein CASSHRDKLYEQYF.

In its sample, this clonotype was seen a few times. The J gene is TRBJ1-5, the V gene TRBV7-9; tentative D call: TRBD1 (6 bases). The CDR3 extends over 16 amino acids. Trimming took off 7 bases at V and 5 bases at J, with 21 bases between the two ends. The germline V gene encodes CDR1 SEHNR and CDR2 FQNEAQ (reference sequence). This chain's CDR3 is CASTTINGGQDQPQHF. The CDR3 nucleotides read TGTGCCAGCACGACTATTAACGGGGGGCAGGATCAGCCCCAGCATTTT.

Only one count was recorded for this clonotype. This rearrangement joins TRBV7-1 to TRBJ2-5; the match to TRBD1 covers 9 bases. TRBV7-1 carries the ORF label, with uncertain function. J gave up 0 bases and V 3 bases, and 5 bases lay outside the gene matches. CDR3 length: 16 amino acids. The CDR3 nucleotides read TGTGCCAGCAGCTCCGGGACAGGGCCGTACCAAGAGACCCAGTACTTC. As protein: CASSSGTGPYQETQYF.

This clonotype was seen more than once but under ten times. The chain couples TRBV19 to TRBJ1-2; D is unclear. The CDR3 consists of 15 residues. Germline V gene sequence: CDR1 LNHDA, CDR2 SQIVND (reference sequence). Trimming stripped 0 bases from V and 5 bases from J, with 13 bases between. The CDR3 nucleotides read TGTGCCAGTAGTATAGATCACGAGACACCTTATGGCTACACCTTC. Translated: CASSIDHETPYGYTF.

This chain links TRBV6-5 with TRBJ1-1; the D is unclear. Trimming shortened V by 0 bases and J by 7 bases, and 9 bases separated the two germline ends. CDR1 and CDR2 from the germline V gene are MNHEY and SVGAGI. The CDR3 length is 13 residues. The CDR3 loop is CASSYSSGFEAFF. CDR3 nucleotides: TGTGCCAGCAGTTACTCGAGCGGATTTGAAGCTTTCTTT.

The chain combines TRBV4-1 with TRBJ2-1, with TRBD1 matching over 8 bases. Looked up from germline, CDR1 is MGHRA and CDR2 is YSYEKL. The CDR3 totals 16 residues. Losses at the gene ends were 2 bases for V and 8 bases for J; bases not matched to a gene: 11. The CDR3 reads CASSQRGGTGRYEQFF. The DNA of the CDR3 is TGCGCCAGCAGCCAAAGGGGCGGGACAGGAAGGTATGAGCAGTTCTTC.

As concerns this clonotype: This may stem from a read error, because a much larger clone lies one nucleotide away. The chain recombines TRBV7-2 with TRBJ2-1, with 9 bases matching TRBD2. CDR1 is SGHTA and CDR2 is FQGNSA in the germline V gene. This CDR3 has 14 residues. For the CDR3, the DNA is TGTGCCATCAGCTTAGCGGGACTAGCTGGGGAGCAGTTCTTC. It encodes CAISLAGLAGEQFF.

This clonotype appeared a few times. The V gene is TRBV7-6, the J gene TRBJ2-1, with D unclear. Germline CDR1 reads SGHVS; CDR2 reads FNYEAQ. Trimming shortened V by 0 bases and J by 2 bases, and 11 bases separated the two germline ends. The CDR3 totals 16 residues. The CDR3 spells CASSLAPLGPYNEQFF. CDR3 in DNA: TGTGCCAGCAGCTTAGCGCCTCTAGGGCCCTACAATGAGCAGTTCTTC.

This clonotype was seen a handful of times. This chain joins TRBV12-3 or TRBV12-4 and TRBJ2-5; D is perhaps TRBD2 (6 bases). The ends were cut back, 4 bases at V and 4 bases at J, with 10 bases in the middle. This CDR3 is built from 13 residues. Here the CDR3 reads CASSWMGGETQYF. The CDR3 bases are TGTGCCAGCAGTTGGATGGGGGGAGAGACCCAGTACTTC.

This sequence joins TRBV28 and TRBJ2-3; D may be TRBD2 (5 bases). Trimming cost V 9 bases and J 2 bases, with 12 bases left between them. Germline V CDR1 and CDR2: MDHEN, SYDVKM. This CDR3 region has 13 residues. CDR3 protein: CASAGQVTDTQYF. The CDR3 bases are TGTGCCAGTGCGGGTCAGGTCACAGATACGCAGTATTTT.

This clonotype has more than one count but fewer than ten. In DNA, the CDR3 is TGTGCCAGCTCACCACCGGGCAGATCTGAAGCTTTCTTT. It translates to CASSPPGRSEAFF. The chain recombines TRBV18 with TRBJ1-1; D ambiguous. V lost 0 bases, J lost 6 bases, and 8 bases lay in between. This CDR3 region has 13 residues. Germline V CDR1 and CDR2: KGHSH, LQKENI.

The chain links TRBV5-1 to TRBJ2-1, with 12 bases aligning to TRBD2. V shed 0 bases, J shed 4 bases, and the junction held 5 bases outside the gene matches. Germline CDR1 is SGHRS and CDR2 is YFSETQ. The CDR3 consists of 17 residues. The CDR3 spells CASSLGLAGVSYNEQFF. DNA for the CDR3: TGCGCCAGCAGCTTGGGACTAGCGGGAGTGTCTTACAATGAGCAGTTCTTC.

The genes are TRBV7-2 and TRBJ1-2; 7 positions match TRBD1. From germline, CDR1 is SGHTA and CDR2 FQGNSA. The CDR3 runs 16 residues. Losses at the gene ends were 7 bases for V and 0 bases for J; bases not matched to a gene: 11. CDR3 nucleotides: TGTGCCAGCACCCGAGTCTTTCAGGGGGCTAACTATGGCTACACCTTC. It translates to CASTRVFQGANYGYTF.

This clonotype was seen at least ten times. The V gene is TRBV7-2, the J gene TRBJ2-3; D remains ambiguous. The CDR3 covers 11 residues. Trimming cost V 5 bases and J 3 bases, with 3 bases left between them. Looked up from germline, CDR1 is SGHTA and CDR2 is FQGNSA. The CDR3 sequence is CASSITDTQYF. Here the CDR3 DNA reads TGTGCCAGCAGCATAACAGATACGCAGTATTTT.

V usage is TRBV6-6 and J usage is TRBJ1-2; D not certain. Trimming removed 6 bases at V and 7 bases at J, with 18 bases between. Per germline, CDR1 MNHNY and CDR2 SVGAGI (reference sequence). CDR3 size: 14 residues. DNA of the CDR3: TGTGCCAGCAGCCCGAATCCCTTGAGAGGTGGCTACACCTTC. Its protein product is CASSPNPLRGGYTF.